This passage covers 5 T cell receptor beta chains from one sample sequenced in a study of siplizumab effects on memory and regulatory T cells. TCRdb's table, derived via immunoSEQ multiplex PCR, lists solely in-frame clones and lacks some. The table shows more than 85,000 clones, with 80% to 95% occurring only once. The sample taken for sequencing was CD4+ T cells sorted from blood. The receptors derive from a human donor in good health. Some clones in this sample may be carry-over from other donors' samples.

CDR3 coding DNA: TGTGCCAGCAGCTTTACTTATCCCCTTTACGAGCAGTACTTC. This codes for CASSFTYPLYEQYF. The rearrangement joins TRBV11-2 to TRBJ2-5; D not certain. The tail of the sequence fits TRBJ2-7 better, so the J call may be wrong. This CDR3 has 14 residues. CDR1 is SGHAT, CDR2 FQNNGV, per germline.

V usage is TRBV19 and J usage is TRBJ2-1; 7 positions match TRBD2. Germline loops: CDR1 LNHDA, CDR2 SQIVND (reference sequence). J lost 10 bases, V lost 3 bases, and 9 bases had no gene match. CDR3 length: 14 amino acids. CDR3 region: CASSMRRELREQFF. The CDR3, as DNA: TGTGCCAGTAGTATGAGGCGGGAGCTTAGGGAGCAGTTCTTC.

The chain joins TRBV18 to TRBJ1-1; D unclear. V was clipped by 8 bases and J by 3 bases, with 22 bases between them. The CDR3 contains 16 residues. Germline loops: CDR1 KGHSH, CDR2 LQKENI. This CDR3 reads CASTIPSTGGHTEAFF. Here the CDR3 DNA reads TGTGCCAGCACAATCCCTTCCACGGGAGGGCACACTGAAGCTTTCTTT.

The chain has TRBV4-1 and TRBJ2-3; TRBD2 matches at 12 bases. The CDR3 totals 13 residues. Germline V gene sequence: CDR1 MGHRA, CDR2 YSYEKL. V lost 8 bases and J lost 6; bases outside the gene matches: 3. This chain's CDR3 is CASQGLAGDTQYF. In DNA form, the CDR3 reads TGCGCCAGCCAAGGACTAGCGGGGGATACGCAGTATTTT.

The CDR3 reads CAITTSGKNEQFF. The CDR3 coding sequence is TGTGCCATCACTACTAGCGGGAAAAATGAGCAGTTCTTC. The V call is TRBV10-3, the J call TRBJ2-1; 10 nucleotides align to TRBD2. Germline CDR1 reads ENHRY; CDR2 reads SYGVKD. The CDR3 extends over 13 amino acids. V lost 7 bases and J lost 7; bases outside the gene matches: 4.